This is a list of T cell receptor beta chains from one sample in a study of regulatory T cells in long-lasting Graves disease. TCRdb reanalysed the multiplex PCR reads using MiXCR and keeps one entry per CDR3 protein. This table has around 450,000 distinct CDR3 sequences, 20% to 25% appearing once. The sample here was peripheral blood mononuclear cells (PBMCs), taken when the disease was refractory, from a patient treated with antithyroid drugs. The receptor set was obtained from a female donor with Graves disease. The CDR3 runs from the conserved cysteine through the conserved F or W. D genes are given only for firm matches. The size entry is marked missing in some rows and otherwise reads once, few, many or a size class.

TGTGCCAGCGGTCTTAGGGAGCATCAGCCCCAGCATTTT,CASGLREHQPQHF,TRBV2,-,TRBJ1-5,many
TGTGCCACCAGCAGAGAACGCGGGTCCCCTCTACCCCTCCACTTT,CATSRERGSPLPLHF,TRBV15,-,TRBJ1-6,few
TGTGCCAGCAGTCCCCCTCCGGGGATTACCGGGGAGCTGTTTTTT,CASSPPPGITGELFF,TRBV27,-,TRBJ2-2,many
TGTGCCTCCCGTTTGGGGTCCTGGGGCACAGATACGCAGTATTTT,CASRLGSWGTDTQYF,TRBV19,-,TRBJ2-3,-
TGTGCTAGTGGTTTGACCCGTAGCGGGAGGCCTACCGGAGCCTACTACGAGCAGTACTTC,CASGLTRSGRPTGAYYEQYF,TRBV12-5,TRBD2,TRBJ2-7,many
TGTGCCAGCAGTGGCGGCGGCTCCTACGAGCAGTACTTC,CASSGGGSYEQYF,TRBV28,-,TRBJ2-7,many
TGCGCCAGCAGCTTGGAGTCTAGCGGGGGTAGAGATACGCAGTATTTT,CASSLESSGGRDTQYF,TRBV5-1,TRBD2,TRBJ2-3,-
TGTGCCAGCAGTGAAATGGGACAGGGTGGTGGCTACACCTTC,CASSEMGQGGGYTF,TRBV2,TRBD1,TRBJ1-2,many
TGTGCCAGCAGACGGGGCGGGGCAGGCACTAATGAAAAACTGTTTTTT,CASRRGGAGTNEKLFF,TRBV27,-,TRBJ1-4,many
TGCGCCAGCAGCTTGGCGCCAGGGAATAATTCACCCCTCCACTTT,CASSLAPGNNSPLHF,TRBV5-1,-,TRBJ1-6,many
TGCGCCAGCAGCCAAGGCATGGCTAAGGGGCGCGGGAACACTGAAGCTTTCTTT,CASSQGMAKGRGNTEAFF,TRBV4-1,-,TRBJ1-1,few
TGTGCCAGCAGTTACAGTCTCGACACAACACAGCCCCAGCATTTT,CASSYSLDTTQPQHF,TRBV6-5,-,TRBJ1-5,many
TGCAGCGTTGATGAAGAACGAGTAAGGGCCCAAGAGACCCAGTACTTC,CSVDEERVRAQETQYF,TRBV29-1,-,TRBJ2-5,few
TGTGCCAGTAGAGGACAACCCAGTCCCACTGAAGCTTTCTTT,CASRGQPSPTEAFF,TRBV19,-,TRBJ1-1,-
TGTGCCAGCAGCCTGGACAGAGTGATCTATGGCTACACCTTC,CASSLDRVIYGYTF,TRBV3-2,-,TRBJ1-2,-
TGTGCCACCTGGCGGGAGGAGCAGTACTTC,CATWREEQYF,TRBV24-1,TRBD2,TRBJ2-7,many
TGTGCTAGCAGTCGGCAACCTAGCGCCCAAGAGACCCAGTACTTC,CASSRQPSAQETQYF,TRBV7-7,-,TRBJ2-5,-
TGCAGTGCCTGTCGCTCAGGGTACGAGCAGTACTTC,CSACRSGYEQYF,TRBV20-1,-,TRBJ2-7,many
TGTGCCAGCAGCTTGGGGATAGGCCACTCTGGGGCCAACGTCCTGACTTTC,CASSLGIGHSGANVLTF,TRBV7-9,-,TRBJ2-6,-
TGTGCCAGCAGTCAGCGGGAGATCGGGGAGCTGTTTTTT,CASSQREIGELFF,TRBV11-2,TRBD2,TRBJ2-2,many
TGTGCCAGCAGCTCCCGAAGGTTCGCGAACACCGGGGAGCTGTTTTTT,CASSSRRFANTGELFF,TRBV7-9,-,TRBJ2-2,-
TGCAGTGCTAGAGTCCAGGGGGCTACCGGGGAGCTGTTTTTT,CSARVQGATGELFF,TRBV20-1,TRBD1,TRBJ2-2,many
TGTGTCAGCTCACCACCGTCGGGGTCACCCCTCCACTTT,CVSSPPSGSPLHF,TRBV18,-,TRBJ1-6,-
TGTGCCAGCCGATTTGGGACGGGCTTAGGGGGCTACACCTTC,CASRFGTGLGGYTF,TRBV27,-,TRBJ1-2,many
TGTGCCAGCAGCGGGAGGACTAGCGGGGACAAGGTGGTCGACACCGGGGAGCTGTTTTTT,CASSGRTSGDKVVDTGELFF,TRBV11-2,TRBD2,TRBJ2-2,-
TGCCGTCTGACAGGCCCTAATCAGCCCCAGCATTTT,CRLTGPNQPQHF,TRBV6-2/TRBV6-3,-,TRBJ1-5,-
TGTGCCAGCATTCGGGGCGGAAGCACAGATACGCAGTATTTT,CASIRGGSTDTQYF,TRBV12-3/TRBV12-4,-,TRBJ2-3,-
TGTGCCACCAGTGGGCCGGGGGGAGTCAATCAGCCCCAGCATTTT,CATSGPGGVNQPQHF,TRBV24-1,-,TRBJ1-5,few
TGTGCCAGCAGTGCCCAGGGGACAGGGGGCACCGCCGGAAACACCATATATTTT,CASSAQGTGGTAGNTIYF,TRBV2,TRBD1,TRBJ1-3,-